The source of this T cell receptor beta chain is a study of vaccination and CD4 T cells after COVID-19. The sample's treatment: approximately 9-day PBMC culture with coronavirus spike peptide pools or control peptides (ViraFEST assay). First, ViraFEST expanded antigen-specific T cells with peptide pools, and next it sequenced the TCRs. The germline gives CDR1 LNHDA, CDR2 SQIVND (reference sequence). The ends were cut back, 3 bases at V and 9 bases at J, with 19 bases in the middle. CDR3 length equals 15 residues. Notes on the study in general: In convalescent patients, a median roughly 87% of post-vaccine SARS-CoV-2-reactive clones appeared only after vaccination. Median SARS-CoV-2-reactive clonotype numbers went from around 20 to 38; this increase was not significant. Convalescent patients' clones that were vaccine-specific were spike mono-reactive in 304 of 307 cases.

Concerning this clonotype: The antigen is not known.

The assay that was used to sequence DNA from cultured CD4+ T cells was the Oncomine TCR Beta short-read assay. A single record per CDR3 protein comes from TCRdb applying MiXCR to the PCR reads. The data show some 12,000 distinct CDR3 sequences, around half seen once. This chain connects TRBV19 to TRBJ2-3; tentatively, D is TRBD2 (6 bases). What was sequenced was CD4+ T cells from blood, cultured in vitro. This TCR was sampled from a human donor who had recovered from COVID-19. CDR3 in DNA: TGTGCCAGTAGTATGGCTAAGGGAGCGGGTCCAACGCAGTATTTT. This codes for CASSMAKGAGPTQYF.